This T cell receptor (beta chain) was captured by sequencing in a study of T cells in localized non-small cell lung cancer. Study-wide results and limits: There was higher T cell clonality in uninvolved adjacent lung than in tumor, and it was highest there.

Here immunoSEQ multiplex PCR was the method, and the copy in TCRdb shows in-frame clones only, minus some. The repertoire includes tens of thousands of clones, around 86% of them detected once, and around 3.4% sits in the top ten. V dropped 7 bases and J dropped 3 bases, with 17 bases sitting between them. The CDR3 runs to 15 residues. Germline assignment: CDR1 LNHDA and CDR2 SQIVND (reference sequence). On this clone: Its cognate antigen is unknown.

The sample consisted of peripheral blood, taken before any cancer treatment. The chain joins TRBV19 to TRBJ2-3; D is perhaps TRBD1 (5 bases). The receptor comes from a man aged 18-55 years with stage I lung adenocarcinoma. The CDR3 DNA is TGTGCCAGTACCCGGACACCTTACTCTACAGATACGCAGTATTTT. The encoded protein is CASTRTPYSTDTQYF.